This record looks at one T cell receptor beta chain sequence and its context. Per germline, CDR1 KGHSY and CDR2 FQNENV. This CDR3 has 16 residues. The trim removed 4 bases at V and 3 bases at J, leaving 7 bases unmatched. This record comes from a study of blood T cell repertoires in COVID-19. About the study: COVID-19 samples, acute and convalescent, were from the United States, Italy and Spain.

Profiled with immunoSEQ multiplex PCR; TCRdb holds only in-frame clones, not every one. This sample has 35,000 to 50,000 clones, with nearly 90% found just once. Source material: peripheral blood. The TCR originated in a man in his forties or fifties with active COVID-19. The rearrangement uses TRBV16 and TRBJ2-3; 10 nucleotides match TRBD2. CDR3 residues: CASSPILAGKTDTQYF. CDR3 in DNA: TGTGCCAGCAGCCCGATACTAGCGGGGAAGACAGATACGCAGTATTTT.